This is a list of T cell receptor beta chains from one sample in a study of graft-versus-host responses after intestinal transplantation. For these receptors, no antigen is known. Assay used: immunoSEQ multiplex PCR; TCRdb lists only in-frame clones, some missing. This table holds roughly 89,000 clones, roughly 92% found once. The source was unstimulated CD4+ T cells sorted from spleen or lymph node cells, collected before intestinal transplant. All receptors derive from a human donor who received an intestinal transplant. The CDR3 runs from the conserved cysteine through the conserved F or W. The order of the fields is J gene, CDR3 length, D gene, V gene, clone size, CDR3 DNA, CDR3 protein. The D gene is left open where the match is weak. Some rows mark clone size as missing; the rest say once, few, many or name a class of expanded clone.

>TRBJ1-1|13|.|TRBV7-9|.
TGTGCCAGCAGCTTGGCAGGGAATACTGAAGCTTTCTTT
CASSLAGNTEAFF
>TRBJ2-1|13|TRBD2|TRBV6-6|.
TGTGCCAGCAGCCCCCCCGGGGGGTATGAGCAGTTCTTC
CASSPPGGYEQFF
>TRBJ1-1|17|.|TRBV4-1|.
TGCGCCAGCAGCCGAGAAACAGGCACTGGAATGAACACTGAAGCTTTCTTT
CASSRETGTGMNTEAFF
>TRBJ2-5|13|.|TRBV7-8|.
TGTGCCAGCAGCCCAGATGTTTGGGAGACCCAGTACTTC
CASSPDVWETQYF
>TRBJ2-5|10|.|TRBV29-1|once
TGCAGCGGGTGGGAGGAGACCCAGTACTTC
CSGWEETQYF
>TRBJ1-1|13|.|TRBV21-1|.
TGTGCCAGCAGAAGCTCAGAGGGCCCTCGAGCTTTCTTT
CASRSSEGPRAFF
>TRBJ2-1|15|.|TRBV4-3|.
TGCGCCAGCAGCCAAGAGCAGACTAGTTCCAATGAGCAGTTCTTC
CASSQEQTSSNEQFF
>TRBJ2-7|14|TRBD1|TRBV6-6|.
TGTGCCAGCAGGCTTGGACAGGGGTATCACGAGCAGTACTTC
CASRLGQGYHEQYF
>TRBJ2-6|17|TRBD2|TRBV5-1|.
TGCGCCAGCAGCTTGATACAGCGGGGCTCTGGGGCCAACGTCCTGACTTTC
CASSLIQRGSGANVLTF
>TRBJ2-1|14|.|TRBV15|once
TGTGCCACCAGCAGAGATGGGGGGTACAATGAGCAGTTCTTC
CATSRDGGYNEQFF
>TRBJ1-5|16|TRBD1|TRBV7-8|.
TGTGCCAGCAGCTTAGGGACAGGGGCTGGCAATCAGCCCCAGCATTTT
CASSLGTGAGNQPQHF
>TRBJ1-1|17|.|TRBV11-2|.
TGTGCCAGCAGCTTCCGGTTAGTTAACTTCATGAACACTGAAGCTTTCTTT
CASSFRLVNFMNTEAFF
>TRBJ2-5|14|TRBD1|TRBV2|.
TGTGCCAGCAGAAGGACAGGGGGGCAAGAGACCCAGTACTTC
CASRRTGGQETQYF
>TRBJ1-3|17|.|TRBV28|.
TGTGCCAGCAGTCCCCATATTATGGGGGCGTCTGGAAACACCATATATTTT
CASSPHIMGASGNTIYF
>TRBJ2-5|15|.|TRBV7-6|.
TGTGCCAGCAGCTTAGGGGGCTTGACGGGAGAGACCCAGTACTTC
CASSLGGLTGETQYF
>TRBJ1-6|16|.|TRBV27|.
TGTGCCAGCAGTTTATACTCAGGGGTAAATAATTCACCCCTCCACTTT
CASSLYSGVNNSPLHF
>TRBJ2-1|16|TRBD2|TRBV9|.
TGTGCCAGCAGCGTCACCGGGACTAGCGTATACAATGAGCAGTTCTTC
CASSVTGTSVYNEQFF
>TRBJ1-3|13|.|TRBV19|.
TGTGCCAGTAGTATGGGGAGTAGAAACACCATATATTTT
CASSMGSRNTIYF
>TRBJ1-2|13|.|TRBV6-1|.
TGTGCCACCGGGACTTACTCCGGGTATGGCTACACCTTC
CATGTYSGYGYTF
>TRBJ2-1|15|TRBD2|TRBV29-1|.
TGCAGCGTCGATCTAGCGGGTCTTGGCTACAATGAGCAGTTCTTC
CSVDLAGLGYNEQFF
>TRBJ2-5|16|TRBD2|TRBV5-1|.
TGCGCCAGCAGCTTGATACCTAGCGGGAGTCGGGAGACCCAGTACTTC
CASSLIPSGSRETQYF
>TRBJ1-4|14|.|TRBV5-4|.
TGTGCCAGCAGCTTAGAGGGAACTAATGAAAAACTGTTTTTT
CASSLEGTNEKLFF
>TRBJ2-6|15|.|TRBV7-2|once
TGTGCCAGCAGCTTAGATCGGGCTGGGGCCAACGTCCTGACTTTC
CASSLDRAGANVLTF
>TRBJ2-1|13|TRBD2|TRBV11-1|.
TGTGCCAGCAGCTGGGGACTAGCGGGGGGTTGGGTCTTC
CASSWGLAGGWVF
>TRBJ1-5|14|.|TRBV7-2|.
TGTGCCAGCAGCTTTGCAGGGAGGGATCAGCCCCAGCATTTT
CASSFAGRDQPQHF
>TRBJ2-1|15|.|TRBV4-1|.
TGCGCCAGCAGCCAGAAAGTCCAGGCGAACGATGAGCAGTTCTTC
CASSQKVQANDEQFF
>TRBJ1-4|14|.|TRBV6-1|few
TGTGCCAGCAGTGGGTCCCAGACAAGGGAAAAACTGTTTTTT
CASSGSQTREKLFF
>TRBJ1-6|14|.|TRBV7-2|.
TGTGCCAGCAGCGTTAACAGGGTTGAGTCACCCCTCCACTTT
CASSVNRVESPLHF
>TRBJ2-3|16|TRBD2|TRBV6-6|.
TGTGCCAGCAGTAGAACTAGCGGGACCATCACAGATACGCAGTATTTT
CASSRTSGTITDTQYF
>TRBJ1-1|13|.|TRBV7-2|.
TGTGCCAGCAGCTTAGGAGACAGCCGTGAAGCTTTCTTT
CASSLGDSREAFF
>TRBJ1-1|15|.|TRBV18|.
TGTGCCAGCTCACCAGGGCTGGAAATGAACACTGAAGCTTTCTTT
CASSPGLEMNTEAFF
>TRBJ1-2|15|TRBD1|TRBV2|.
TGTGCCAGCAGTGTATCAACAGGGGGCGCAGGGGGCTACACCTTC
CASSVSTGGAGGYTF
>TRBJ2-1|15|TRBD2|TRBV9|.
TGTGCCAGCAGCGTAAGGATAGCGGGGTCCAATGAGCAGTTCTTC
CASSVRIAGSNEQFF
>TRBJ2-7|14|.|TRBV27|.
TGTGCCAGCAGTTCAGCGGACAGAACCTACGAGCAGTACTTC
CASSSADRTYEQYF
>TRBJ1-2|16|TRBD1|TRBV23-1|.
TGCGCCAGCAGTCATCTACCGGGACAGGAGTTCTATGGCTACACCTTC
CASSHLPGQEFYGYTF
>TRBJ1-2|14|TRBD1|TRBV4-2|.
TGTGCCAGCAGCCAAGTAACAGGGGCGAGTGGCTACACCTTC
CASSQVTGASGYTF
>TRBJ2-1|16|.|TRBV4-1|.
TGCGCCAGCAGCCAAGATCGCGGGAAGGGTGGCGATGAGCAGTTCTTC
CASSQDRGKGGDEQFF
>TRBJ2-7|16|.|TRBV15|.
TGTGCCACCAGCAGAGATGGCGGTTCAGGGGCCTACGAGCAGTACTTC
CATSRDGGSGAYEQYF
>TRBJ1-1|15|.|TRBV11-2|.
TGTGCCAGCAGCTTAGTGCCTTCAGGGGACACTGAAGCTTTCTTT
CASSLVPSGDTEAFF
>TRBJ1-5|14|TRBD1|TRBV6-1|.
TGTGCCAGCGGGGACAGCCATAGCAATCAGCCCCAGCATTTT
CASGDSHSNQPQHF